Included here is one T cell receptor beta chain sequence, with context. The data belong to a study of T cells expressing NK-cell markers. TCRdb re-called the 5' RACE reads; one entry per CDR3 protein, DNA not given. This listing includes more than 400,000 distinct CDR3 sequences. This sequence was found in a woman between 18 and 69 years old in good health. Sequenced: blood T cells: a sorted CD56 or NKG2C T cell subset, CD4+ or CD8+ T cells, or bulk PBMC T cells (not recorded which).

Here the CDR3 reads CASSLGGAQNTEAFF. V usage is TRBV7-9 and J usage is TRBJ1-1. This CDR3 region has 15 residues. CDR1 and CDR2 (germline): SEHNR, FQNEAQ (reference sequence).